This passage covers 18 T cell receptor beta chains from one sample sequenced in a study of T-cell reconstitution after alpha-beta-depleted transplantation in children. The TCRbeta library was prepared with unique molecular identifiers. One entry per CDR3 protein, called by TCRdb with MiXCR from the PCR reads. The profile shows just over 950,000 distinct CDR3 sequences, less than 30% of them singletons. The source was PBMCs, mostly from graft donor cells, collected 360 days after TCRalphabeta/CD19-depleted stem cell transplant. The origin of the receptors is a boy less than two years old who had a stem cell transplant for SCID, so the T cells may come from the graft donor.

The sample holds a few counts of this clonotype. This chain uses TRBV3-1 with TRBJ2-1, with TRBD2 matching over 12 bases. Germline V gene lookup returns CDR1 LGHDT and CDR2 YNNKEL (reference sequence). The CDR3 length is 18 residues. V gave up 0 bases and J gave up 3 bases; unmatched junction bases: 6. The CDR3 DNA follows: TGTGCCAGCAGCCAAGACAGACTAGCGGGGGCCGTCTACAATGAGCAGTTCTTC. Amino acids: CASSQDRLAGAVYNEQFF.

The V and J genes are TRBV20-1 and TRBJ2-2; D is unresolved. Per germline, CDR1 DFQATT and CDR2 SNEGSKA (reference sequence). The CDR3 sequence is 12 residues long. The V gene lost 4 bases and the J gene lost 4 bases, with 7 bases spanning the gap. The CDR3 spells CSATRSTGELFF. As DNA, the CDR3 is TGCAGTGCTACTAGGTCCACCGGGGAGCTGTTTTTT.

The chain employs TRBV7-8 and TRBJ2-5; 10 nucleotides agree with TRBD2. J lost 1 base, V lost 0 bases, and 5 bases had no gene match. The CDR3 covers 17 residues. Germline CDR1 reads SGHVS; CDR2 reads FQNEAQ. CDR3 DNA: TGTGCCAGCAGCTTAGCGCTACTAGCGGGGCCCCAAGAGACCCAGTACTTC. As protein: CASSLALLAGPQETQYF. The variable domain in full, with the rest retrieved from reference TRBV7-8 and TRBJ2-5, is GAGVSQSPRYKVAKRGQDVALRCDPISGHVSLFWYQQALGQGPEFLTYFQNEAQLDKSGLPSDRFFAERPEGSVSTLKIQRTQQEDSAVYLCASSLALLAGPQETQYFGPGTRLLVL.

In its sample, this clonotype was seen a few times. The chain uses TRBV27 and TRBJ2-1, with 9 bases identical to TRBD2. Germline lookup yields CDR1 MNHEY and CDR2 SMNVEV (reference sequence). This CDR3 comprises 17 residues. Trimming at V came to 3 bases and at J to 4 bases, leaving 10 bases not matched to a gene. CDR3 amino acids: CASSFRAGGPGYNEQFF. The CDR3 DNA is TGTGCCAGCAGTTTTCGAGCGGGGGGCCCTGGTTACAATGAGCAGTTCTTC.

V usage is TRBV15 and J usage is TRBJ1-4; possible D gene TRBD1, 6 bases. V lost 0 bases and J lost 4, with 15 bases in between. The CDR3 sequence is 17 residues long. The germline CDR1 and CDR2 sequences are LNHNV and YYDKDF (reference sequence). The CDR3 DNA follows: TGTGCCACCAGCAGAGATGGTTTTAGGACAGATAATGAAAAACTGTTTTTT. Its translation: CATSRDGFRTDNEKLFF. The full variable domain, with the rest looked up from reference TRBV15 and TRBJ1-4, is DAMVIQNPRYQVTQFGKPVTLSCSQTLNHNVMYWYQQKSSQAPKLLFHYYDKDFNNEADTPDNFQSRRPNTSFCFLDIRSPGLGDTAMYLCATSRDGFRTDNEKLFFGSGTQLSVL.

This clonotype was seen only a few times. The chain couples TRBV25-1 to TRBJ2-3; no reliable D call. V lost 3 bases, J lost 0 bases, and 7 bases lay in between. CDR3 length equals 14 residues. Germline V gene lookup returns CDR1 MGHDK and CDR2 SYGVNS. CDR3 coding DNA: TGTGCCAGCAGTGAGATCGATAGCACAGATACGCAGTATTTT. It is translated as CASSEIDSTDTQYF. Together with reference TRBV25-1 and TRBJ2-3, the CDR3 gives the full variable domain: EADIYQTPRYLVIGTGKKITLECSQTMGHDKMYWYQQDPGMELHLIHYSYGVNSTEKGDLSSESTVSRIRTEHFPLTLESARPSHTSQYLCASSEIDSTDTQYFGPGTRLTVL.

Note on this clonotype: The CDR3 carries no conserved terminal phenylalanine or tryptophan, so it likely arises from a read error. V usage is TRBV7-2 and J usage is TRBJ1-4; D unresolved. The germline V gene encodes CDR1 SGHTA and CDR2 FQGNSA. Trimming left V 3 bases short and J 4 bases short, with 12 bases between. The CDR3 contains 15 residues. DNA for the CDR3: TGTGCCAGCAGCTTCCGAAGGTGGAGTAATGAAAAACTGTTTTAT. Its translation is CASSFRRWSNEKLFY.

J is TRBJ2-7 and V is TRBV29-1; D unclear. The germline CDR1 and CDR2 sequences are SQVTM and ANQGSEA. The CDR3 extends over 10 amino acids. V was clipped by 4 bases and J by 3 bases, with 4 bases between them. The CDR3 coding sequence is TGCAGCGTTGTGGGCTACGAGCAGTACTTC. Translation: CSVVGYEQYF.

In the case of this clonotype: A junction boundary mismatches the germline segment, possibly from a read error. The chain couples TRBV20-1 to TRBJ1-4, with D unresolved. Germline V gene sequence: CDR1 DFQATT, CDR2 SNEGSKA (reference sequence). The CDR3 sequence is 13 residues long. DNA of the CDR3: TGCTGTGCTAGGGCAGGTCCTAATGAAAAACTGTTTTTT. This sequence encodes CCARAGPNEKLFF.

The table lists this clonotype with a few counts. V gene TRBV2 combines with J gene TRBJ1-6, with D uncertain. The ends were cut back, 6 bases at V and 8 bases at J, with 11 bases in the middle. There are 13 residues in the CDR3. Looked up from germline, CDR1 is SNHLY and CDR2 is FYNNEI. CDR3 protein: CASRGMRDSPLHF. CDR3 in DNA: TGTGCCAGCAGGGGCATGCGGGATTCACCCCTCCACTTT.

The chain recombines TRBV5-1 with TRBJ1-2; TRBD1 aligns across 11 bases. This CDR3 comprises 15 residues. Trimming cost V 4 bases and J 6 bases; bases outside gene matches: 8. Germline loops: CDR1 SGHRS, CDR2 YFSETQ. The CDR3 is CASSELDRGLNGYTF. The CDR3 DNA is TGCGCCAGCAGCGAGTTGGACAGGGGGCTGAATGGCTACACCTTC.

This clonotype was detected only a few times. The chain has TRBV3-1 and TRBJ2-4; D is undetermined. The CDR3 covers 14 residues. V gave up 0 bases and J gave up 8 bases, with 11 bases separating them. CDR1 is LGHDT, CDR2 YNNKEL, per germline (reference sequence). The CDR3 loop reads CASSQDSRADIQYF. In DNA, the CDR3 is TGTGCCAGCAGCCAAGATTCAAGGGCAGACATTCAGTACTTC.

V gene TRBV4-3 combines with J gene TRBJ2-3; tentative D call: TRBD1 (6 bases). This CDR3 spans 13 amino acids. CDR1 and CDR2 (germline): LGHNA, YSLEER. V lost 0 bases and J 7 bases, leaving 8 bases between the germline ends. CDR3 in DNA: TGCGCCAGCAGCCAAGATCAGGGGAATACGCAGTATTTT. Its translation: CASSQDQGNTQYF.

The rearrangement uses TRBV11-2 and TRBJ1-1, with D possibly matching TRBD1 (5 bases). This CDR3 has 14 amino acids. Germline V lookup: CDR1 SGHAT, CDR2 FQNNGV. Trimming took off 4 bases at V and 4 bases at J, with 13 bases between the two ends. CDR3 in amino acids: CASSSQVRGTEAFF. DNA of the CDR3: TGTGCCAGCAGCTCTCAAGTGAGGGGCACTGAAGCTTTCTTT.

This clonotype was found a few times. This chain uses TRBV12-3 or TRBV12-4 with TRBJ2-5, with D perhaps matching TRBD1 (5 bases). The CDR3 spans 14 residues. V lost 0 bases and J lost 4, with 9 bases in between. The CDR3 protein is CASSLAADIETQYF. DNA for the CDR3: TGTGCCAGCAGTTTAGCGGCGGACATAGAGACCCAGTACTTC.

This clonotype was picked up a small number of times. V is TRBV7-9 and J is TRBJ2-7, with D perhaps being TRBD1 or TRBD2 (5 bases each). CDR1 is SEHNR and CDR2 is FQNEAQ in the germline V gene (reference sequence). Between the trimmed V and J ends, which lost 7 bases and 7 bases, there was a span of 14 bases. The CDR3 totals 12 residues. The CDR3 DNA follows: TGTGCCAGCAACCAGGGTCCGGGGGAGCAGTACTTC. Its protein product is CASNQGPGEQYF. Looking up the rest from reference TRBV7-9 and TRBJ2-7 gives the full variable domain: DTGVSQNPRHKITKRGQNVTFRCDPISEHNRLYWYRQTLGQGPEFLTYFQNEAQLEKSRLLSDRFSAERPKGSFSTLEIQRTEQGDSAMYLCASNQGPGEQYFGPGTRLTVT.

This chain links TRBV7-9 with TRBJ2-7; either TRBD1 or TRBD2 may fit D (5 bases each). CDR1 is SEHNR and CDR2 is FQNEAQ in the germline V gene (reference sequence). V lost 5 bases and J 7 bases, leaving 27 bases between the germline ends. The CDR3 runs 17 residues. DNA of the CDR3: TGTGCCAGCAGCCAGAAACCCGTAGCGCAGGGCCCCGTGGAGCAGTACTTC. This sequence encodes CASSQKPVAQGPVEQYF.

Details on this clonotype: An end of the junction does not agree with germline; a read error may underlie this. This chain uses TRBV7-8 with TRBJ1-1; D remains ambiguous. The CDR3 length is 11 residues. Looked up from germline, CDR1 is SGHVS and CDR2 is FQNEAQ. CDR3 DNA: TGTGCCAGCATCTTAGGGTCTGAAGCTTTCTTT. This sequence encodes CASILGSEAFF.